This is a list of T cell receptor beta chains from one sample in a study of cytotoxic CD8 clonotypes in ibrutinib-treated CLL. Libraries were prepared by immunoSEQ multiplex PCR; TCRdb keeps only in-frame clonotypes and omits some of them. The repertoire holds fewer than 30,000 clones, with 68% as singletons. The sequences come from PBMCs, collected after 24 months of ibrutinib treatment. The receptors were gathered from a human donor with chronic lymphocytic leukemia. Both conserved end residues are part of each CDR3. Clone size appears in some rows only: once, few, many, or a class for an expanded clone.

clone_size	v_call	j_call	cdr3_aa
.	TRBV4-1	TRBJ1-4	CASSLSLGNGATNEKLFF
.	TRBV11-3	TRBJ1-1	CASSQRANTEAFF
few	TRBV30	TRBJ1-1	CAWSQGGWTEAFF
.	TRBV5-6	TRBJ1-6	CASSLVNSPLHF
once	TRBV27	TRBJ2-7	CASSIQGGDSYEQYF
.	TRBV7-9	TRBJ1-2	CASSPHRGRAGYTF
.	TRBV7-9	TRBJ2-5	CASSLAFAGGPFETQYF
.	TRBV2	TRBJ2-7	CASSGLSYEQYF
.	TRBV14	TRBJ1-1	CASSQGGTEAFF
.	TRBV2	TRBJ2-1	CASSEEGSSSYNEQFF
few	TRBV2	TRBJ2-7	CASSDGQGPYEQYF
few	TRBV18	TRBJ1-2	CASSSGQAGYTF
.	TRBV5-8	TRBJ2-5	CASSFRDRGLGETQYF
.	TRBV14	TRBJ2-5	CASSQVTRTVQETQYF
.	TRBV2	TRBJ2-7	CASRAGVTYEQYF
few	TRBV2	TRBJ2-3	CASNPWRGLGTDTQYF
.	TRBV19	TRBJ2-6	CASGRSGANVLTF
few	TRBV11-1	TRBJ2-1	CASSLAQGDYNEQFF
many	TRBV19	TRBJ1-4	CASSTNGGEKLFF
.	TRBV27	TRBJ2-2	CASSVDRITGELFF
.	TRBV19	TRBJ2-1	CASSSVSGGGYNEQFF
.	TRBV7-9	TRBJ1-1	CASSLARQRVKREAFF
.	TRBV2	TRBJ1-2	CASSEGTSTGYTF
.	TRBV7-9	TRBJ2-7	CASSSPYEQYF
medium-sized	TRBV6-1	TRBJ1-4	CASIGPIGEKLFF
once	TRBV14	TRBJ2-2	CASSQDTAMTGELFF
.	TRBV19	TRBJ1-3	CASSPRSPGAGNTIYF
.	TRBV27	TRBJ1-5	CASSWERYQPQHF
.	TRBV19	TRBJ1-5	CASGVWGGDSNQPQHF
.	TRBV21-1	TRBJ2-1	CASSKPGPGNPYNEQFF
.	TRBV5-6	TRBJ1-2	CASSLRAEGGYTF
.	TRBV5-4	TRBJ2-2	CASSFGGLTGELFF
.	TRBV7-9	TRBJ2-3	CASSPGGGQADTQYF
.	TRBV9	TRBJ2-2	CASSGSPRAVGLSGTGELFF
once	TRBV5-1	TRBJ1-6	CASSLGGILYNSPLHF
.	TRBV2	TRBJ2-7	CASSEAFWRNNEQYF
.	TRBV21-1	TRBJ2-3	CASSKGPLAGARDTDTQYF
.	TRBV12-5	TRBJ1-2	CASGLVGRDRTYYGYTF
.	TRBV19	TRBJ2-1	CASSADRGSYNEQFF
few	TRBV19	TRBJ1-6	CASSTESSPLHF
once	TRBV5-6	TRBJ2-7	CASSLVAGNYEQYF
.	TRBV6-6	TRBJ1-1	CASTFDLTEAFF
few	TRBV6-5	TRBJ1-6	CASRERGYSPLHF
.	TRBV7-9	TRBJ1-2	CASSLRGDRDGYTF
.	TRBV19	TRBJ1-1	CASSITDLNTEAFF
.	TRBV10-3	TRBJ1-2	CAHSLQGGYGYTF
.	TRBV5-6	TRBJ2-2	CASSRGNTGELFF
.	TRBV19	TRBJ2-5	CASRPGTTPLQTQYF
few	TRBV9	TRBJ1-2	CASSGTGALYGYTF
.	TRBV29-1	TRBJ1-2	CSVNPDGNYGYTF
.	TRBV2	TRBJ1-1	CASSDSHYEAFF
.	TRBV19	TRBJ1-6	CASSYGISPNSPLHF
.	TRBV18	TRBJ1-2	CASSPPSMGPYGYTF
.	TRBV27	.	CASSLPGAYEQYF
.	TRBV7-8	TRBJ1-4	CASSKRDRNEKLFF
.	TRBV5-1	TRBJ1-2	CASSLTGTGSNNYGYTF
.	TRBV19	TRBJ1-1	CASSILRDREYEAFF
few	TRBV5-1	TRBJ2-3	CASSNVLSGGADTQYF
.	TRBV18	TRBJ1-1	CASSGTGGLLNTEAFF